Given below is one T cell receptor beta chain in context. This entry is derived from a study of technical replicates of blood from a handful of donors. Assay used: immunoSEQ multiplex PCR; TCRdb lists only in-frame clones, some missing. The repertoire has approximately 75,000 clones, approximately 97% of them found once; the top ten carry around 0.3%. The CDR3 is made up of 14 amino acids. Germline V gene sequence: CDR1 SGHAT, CDR2 FQNNGV. V lost 5 bases to trimming and J lost 3 bases; unmatched junction nucleotides: 7. Sequencing was performed on T cells isolated from PBMCs. This TCR came from a human donor in good health. V and J are TRBV11-2 and TRBJ2-7; 7 bases fit TRBD1. Here the CDR3 reads CASSLTDRVYEQYF. CDR3 nucleotide sequence: TGTGCCAGCAGCCTAACTGACAGGGTCTACGAGCAGTACTTC.